Shown below are 8 T cell receptor beta chains from a single sample sequenced in a study of cytomegalovirus exposure and HLA in healthy donors. Use of 60 Vbeta and 13 Jbeta primers characterized the PCR. The protocol was immunoSEQ multiplex PCR, while the TCRdb copy is restricted to in-frame clones and leaves out a portion. The repertoire has under 150,000 clones, less than 90% of them found once; the top ten carry roughly 2.7%. Specimen: PBMCs. These receptors came from a boy aged 2 to 10 in good health and CMV-seronegative.

The chain has TRBV6-5 and TRBJ2-1, with TRBD2 as a possible D gene (5 bases). Trimming took off 2 bases at V and 7 bases at J, with 9 bases between the two ends. The CDR3 length is 13 residues. Germline V gene lookup returns CDR1 MNHEY and CDR2 SVGAGI. The CDR3 sequence is CASSYRDYNEQFF. CDR3 DNA sequence: TGTGCCAGCAGTTACCGGGATTATAATGAGCAGTTCTTC.

This clone has just a few counts. The V call is TRBV2, the J call TRBJ1-2, with D perhaps matching TRBD1 (5 bases). The length of the CDR3 is 14 residues. The germline V gene has CDR1 SNHLY and CDR2 FYNNEI. The V end lost 6 bases, the J end lost 0 bases, and 11 bases lay between the germline ends. CDR3 loop: CASRTVGANYGYTF. CDR3 sequence (DNA): TGTGCCAGCAGGACAGTAGGGGCTAACTATGGCTACACCTTC.

The chain joins TRBV13 to TRBJ1-3; 8 nucleotides match TRBD1. Germline values: CDR1 PRHDT, CDR2 FYEKMQ (reference sequence). The CDR3 covers 14 residues. Trimming removed 4 bases from V and 2 bases from J; junction bases left unmatched: 1. The CDR3 DNA reads TGTGCCAGCAGCTCACAGGGGGCTGGAAACACCATATATTTT. It translates to CASSSQGAGNTIYF.

The rearrangement links TRBV5-6 to TRBJ2-1; tentatively, D is TRBD2 (6 bases). With 5 bases removed from V and 4 bases from J, the gap between germline ends came to 16 bases. The CDR3 extends over 15 amino acids. Looked up from germline, CDR1 is SGHDT and CDR2 is YYEEEE. In nucleotides, the CDR3 is TGTGCCAGCAGAACCGGGACTTTGGCTTACAATGAGCAGTTCTTC. Residues: CASRTGTLAYNEQFF. Supplemented by reference TRBV5-6 and TRBJ2-1, the full variable domain reads DAGVTQSPTHLIKTRGQQVTLRCSPKSGHDTVSWYQQALGQGPQFIFQYYEEEERQRGNFPDRFSGHQFPNYSSELNVNALLLGDSALYLCASRTGTLAYNEQFFGPGTRLTVL.

The CDR3 reads CSVEDEGVSSYEQYF. The CDR3 DNA follows: TGCAGCGTTGAAGATGAGGGCGTGAGCTCCTACGAGCAGTACTTC. The rearrangement links TRBV29-1 to TRBJ2-7; D is possibly TRBD2 (5 bases). The V end lost 0 bases, the J end lost 0 bases, and 12 bases lay between the germline ends. The CDR3 has 15 residues. Germline lookup yields CDR1 SQVTM and CDR2 ANQGSEA.

The chain uses TRBV27 and TRBJ2-7, with no clear D. The ends were cut back, 2 bases at V and 2 bases at J, with 10 bases in the middle. The germline gives CDR1 MNHEY, CDR2 SMNVEV (reference sequence). The CDR3 extends over 14 amino acids. The DNA of the CDR3 is TGTGCCAGCAGTTTAACCGGTAATCCCTACGAGCAGTACTTC. This gives the protein CASSLTGNPYEQYF.

This clone showed up just once. The chain employs TRBV29-1 and TRBJ1-1; maybe TRBD1 (5 bases). This CDR3 spans 12 amino acids. Trimming shortened V by 6 bases and J by 10 bases, and 18 bases separated the two germline ends. From germline, CDR1 is SQVTM and CDR2 ANQGSEA. The CDR3 is CSVISPGPGAFF. The CDR3 nucleotides are TGCAGCGTCATCAGTCCAGGGCCCGGAGCTTTCTTT. Based on the CDR3 plus reference TRBV29-1 and TRBJ1-1, the full variable domain is SAVISQKPSRDICQRGTSLTIQCQVDSQVTMMFWYRQQPGQSLTLIATANQGSEATYESGFVIDKFPISRPNLTFSTLTVSNMSPEDSSIYLCSVISPGPGAFFGQGTRLTVV.

The CDR3 DNA sequence: TGTGCCAGCAGTTTATCGATAATGGGCGATACGCAGTATTTT. The encoded protein is CASSLSIMGDTQYF. This rearrangement joins TRBV27 to TRBJ2-3, with D uncertain. The germline V and J ends were trimmed by 0 bases and 6 bases, with 10 bases remaining between them. The CDR3 runs to 14 residues. Germline lookup yields CDR1 MNHEY and CDR2 SMNVEV (reference sequence).